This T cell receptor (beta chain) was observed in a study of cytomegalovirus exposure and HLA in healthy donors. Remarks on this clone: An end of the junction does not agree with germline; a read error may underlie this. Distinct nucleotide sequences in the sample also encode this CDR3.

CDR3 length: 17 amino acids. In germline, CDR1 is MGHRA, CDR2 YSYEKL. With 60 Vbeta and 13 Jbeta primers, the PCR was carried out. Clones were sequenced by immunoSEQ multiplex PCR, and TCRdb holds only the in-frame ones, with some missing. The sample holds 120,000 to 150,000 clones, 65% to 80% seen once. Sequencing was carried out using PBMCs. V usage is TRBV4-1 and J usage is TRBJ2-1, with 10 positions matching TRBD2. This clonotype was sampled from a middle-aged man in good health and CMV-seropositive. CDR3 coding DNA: TGCGCCAGCAGCCAAGCCAAGGGACTAGCGTCTTACAATGAGCAATTCTTC. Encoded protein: CASSQAKGLASYNEQFF.